Described below is a single TCR beta chain sequence and its context. The sample originates from a study of T cells in Graves' hyperthyroidism and ophthalmopathy. RNA transcripts yielded amplified TCR beta CDR3 regions. HTBI primers drove first-round RT-PCR of the TCR CDR3. Each CDR3 protein gets one entry after TCRdb re-called the multiplex PCR reads with MiXCR. Among 600,000 to 900,000 distinct CDR3 sequences listed, 15% to 20% were seen once. This CDR3 spans 14 amino acids. Trimming stripped 7 bases from V and 5 bases from J, with 20 bases between. Germline lookup yields CDR1 DFQATT and CDR2 SNEGSKA (reference sequence). Graves' hyperthyroidism was deemed stable given no ophthalmopathy progression within 18 months. Clinical symptoms, serum thyroxine and TRAb, thyroid ultrasound and orbital computed tomography together formed the diagnostic basis. A 10 ml volume of fresh peripheral blood provided the PBMCs.

The sample consisted of blood. The chain has TRBV20-1 and TRBJ2-5, with a weak D call TRBD1 (5 bases). The TCR originated in a man aged 18 to 29 with Graves' hyperthyroidism. The CDR3 DNA follows: TGCAGTGGCTCAGACCCCAGGGCCCGGGAGACCCAGTACTTC. It is translated as CSGSDPRARETQYF.